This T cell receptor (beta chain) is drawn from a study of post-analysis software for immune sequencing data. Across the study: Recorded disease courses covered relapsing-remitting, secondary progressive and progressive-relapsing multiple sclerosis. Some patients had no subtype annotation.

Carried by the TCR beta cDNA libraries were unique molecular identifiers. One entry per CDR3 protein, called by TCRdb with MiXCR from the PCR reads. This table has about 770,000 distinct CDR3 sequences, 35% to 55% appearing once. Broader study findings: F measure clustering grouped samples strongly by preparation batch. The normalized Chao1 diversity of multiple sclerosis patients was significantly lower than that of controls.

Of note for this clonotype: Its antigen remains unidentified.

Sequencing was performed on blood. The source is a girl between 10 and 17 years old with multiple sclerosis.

The CDR3 nucleotides are TGTGCGAACCGGGAATCCAACAATCAGCCCCAGCATTTT. It is translated as CANRESNNQPQHF. The chain is built from TRBV10-3 and TRBJ1-5; D gene uncertain. The CDR3 sequence is 13 residues long. CDR1 is ENHRY and CDR2 is SYGVKD in the germline V gene.